This T cell receptor (beta chain) was found in a study of T cell responses to AZD1222 COVID-19 vaccine (dated by TCRdb to the early 2020s). For the study in its entirety: Because spike-specific TCR depth and breadth did not differ between the two schedules, AZD1222 recipients who got a second dose at roughly 4 weeks were pooled with those who got a second dose at roughly 12 weeks. Trial participants were enrolled by age into 18-55, 56-69 and 70-plus year subgroups, with approximately 150, 30 and 60 TCR-sequenced participants respectively. TCR sequencing was performed for some 250 trial participants, of whom about 210 were given two doses of AZD1222 and around 26 were given two doses of MenACWY control vaccine.

Unmatched junction bases come to 7, with V trimmed by 4 bases and J by 2 bases. The CDR3 covers 15 residues, taking in both the cysteine and the phenylalanine. The read is trimmed to its CDR3 DNA, 45 bases read in frame from base 1. Looking up the germline V gene (reference sequence) yields CDR1 SEHNR and CDR2 FQNEAQ. On this clone: Its antigen target is currently unknown. No per-base quality is available; no much larger clone lies one base away.

The sample's time point label, in plain terms: baseline before first vaccination. Vaccinee samples were obtained from the UK trials COV001 and COV002, which included a single-blind randomized controlled phase 2/3 trial of AZD1222 (ChAdOx1 nCoV-19) in healthy adults. Trial participant PBMC samples were collected at day 0 and day 28 after the second dose for TCRbeta chain sequencing. Here is what the overall study found, with its caveats: Because no day 14 peak-response samples were available, the repertoires could be characterized only after the peak T cell response. Conclusions about previously exposed vaccinees are limited, since just five or six AZD1222 recipients were seropositive for SARS-CoV-2 at baseline. The 56-69-year group was small, and its depth increase did not reach significance, likely because of low power. CD4 TCRs associated with the vaccine covered the entire spike protein, and the dominant responses were in regions 160-218 and 743-854. Participants were mostly white British and included more females than males, and it was suggested by the authors that clonal diversity may have been underestimated. After two AZD1222 doses, both the breadth and the depth of spike-specific TCRs were significantly higher than at day 0 and than in MenACWY recipients. Reportedly, close to half of the unique spike-specific TCRs recognized epitopes lying outside the regions that are mutated in the B.1.351 and B.1.1.7 variants.

The CDR3 regions of human TCRbeta chains were analyzed by immunosequencing. In the original analysis: TCRs in the repertoires were matched against a reference library of SARS-CoV-2-specific TCRs that had been generated with the MIRA antigen-specificity platform. Breadth was defined as the fraction of unique TCRs that were SARS-CoV-2-associated, and depth was defined as the fraction of total T cells that were SARS-CoV-2-associated. Using the MIRA data, each spike-specific TCR was assigned both to the spike region to which the TCR was reactive and to a CD4 or CD8 class. Log10-transformed breadth and depth values were compared by one-way ANOVA with Sidak's multiple comparisons tests. TCRdb took this table from immuneACCESS and kept in-frame rearrangements with V and J called. Such tables lack part of the clones; where checked against another copy, unresolved V genes explain under half of the gap, and the rest is unexplained. V, J and clone size are those of that table, while D and trimming were read from the DNA. The sample table records about 170,000 clones; about 92% of these occur just once. About 3.9% of the sample belongs to the ten largest clones.

In this chain, TRBV7-9 is recombined with TRBJ2-7, with 8 bases matching TRBD2. The sequence came from an adult in good health. The sample consisted of peripheral blood, taken on day 0 of AZD1222 vaccination. In nucleotide form, the sequence is TGTGCCAGCAGCTCATTAGCGGGAACGACCTACGAGCAGTACTTC. Its translation reads: CASSSLAGTTYEQYF.